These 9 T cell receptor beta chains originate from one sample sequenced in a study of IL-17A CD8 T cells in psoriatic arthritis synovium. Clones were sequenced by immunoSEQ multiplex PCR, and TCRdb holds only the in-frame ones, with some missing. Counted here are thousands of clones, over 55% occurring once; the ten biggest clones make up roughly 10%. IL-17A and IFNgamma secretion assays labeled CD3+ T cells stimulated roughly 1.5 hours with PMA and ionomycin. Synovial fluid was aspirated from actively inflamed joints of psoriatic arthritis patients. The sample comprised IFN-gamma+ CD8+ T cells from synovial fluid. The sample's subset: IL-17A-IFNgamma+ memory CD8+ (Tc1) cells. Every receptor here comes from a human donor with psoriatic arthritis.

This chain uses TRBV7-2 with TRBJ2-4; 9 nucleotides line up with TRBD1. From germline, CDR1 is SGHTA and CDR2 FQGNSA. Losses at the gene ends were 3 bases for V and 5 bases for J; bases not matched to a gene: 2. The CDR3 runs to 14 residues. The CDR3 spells CASSLGQGENIQYF. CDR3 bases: TGTGCCAGCAGCTTGGGACAGGGTGAAAACATTCAGTACTTC.

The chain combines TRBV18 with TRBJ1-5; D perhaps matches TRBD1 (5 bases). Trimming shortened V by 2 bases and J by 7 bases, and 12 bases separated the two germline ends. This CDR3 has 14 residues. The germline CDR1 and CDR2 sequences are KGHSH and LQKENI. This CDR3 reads CASSPLGVGQPQHF. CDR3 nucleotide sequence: TGTGCCAGCTCACCATTGGGGGTCGGGCAGCCCCAGCATTTT.

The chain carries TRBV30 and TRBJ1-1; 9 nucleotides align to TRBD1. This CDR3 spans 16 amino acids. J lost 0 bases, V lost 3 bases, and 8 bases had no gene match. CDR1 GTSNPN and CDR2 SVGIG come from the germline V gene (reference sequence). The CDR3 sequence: CAWSRPGDRVNTEAFF. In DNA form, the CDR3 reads TGTGCCTGGAGCCGGCCCGGGGACAGGGTGAACACTGAAGCTTTCTTT.

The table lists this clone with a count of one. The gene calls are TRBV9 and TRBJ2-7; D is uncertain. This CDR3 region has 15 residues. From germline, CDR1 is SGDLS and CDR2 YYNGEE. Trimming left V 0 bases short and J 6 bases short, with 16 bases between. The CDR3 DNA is TGTGCCAGCAGCGTAGAGGGCCTCCCTCGGCCCGAGCAGTACGTC. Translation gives CASSVEGLPRPEQYV.

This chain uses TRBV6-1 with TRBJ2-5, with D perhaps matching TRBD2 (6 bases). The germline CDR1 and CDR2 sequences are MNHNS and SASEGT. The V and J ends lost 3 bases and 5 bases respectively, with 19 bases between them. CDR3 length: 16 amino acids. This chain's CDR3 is CASSDPPGTGDETQYF. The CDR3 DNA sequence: TGTGCCAGCAGTGACCCCCCCGGGACGGGAGACGAGACCCAGTACTTC.

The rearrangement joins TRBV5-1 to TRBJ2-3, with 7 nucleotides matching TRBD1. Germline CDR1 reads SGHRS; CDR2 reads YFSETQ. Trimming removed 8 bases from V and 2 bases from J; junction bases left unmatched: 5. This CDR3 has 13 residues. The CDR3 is CASRQGYTDTQYF. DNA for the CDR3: TGCGCCAGTCGACAGGGATACACAGATACGCAGTATTTT.

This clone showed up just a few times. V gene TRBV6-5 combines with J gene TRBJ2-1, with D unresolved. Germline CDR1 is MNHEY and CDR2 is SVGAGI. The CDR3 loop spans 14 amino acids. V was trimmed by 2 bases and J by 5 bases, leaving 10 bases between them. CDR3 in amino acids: CASSYQIDNNEQFF. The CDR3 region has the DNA TGTGCCAGCAGTTACCAAATAGACAACAATGAGCAGTTCTTC.

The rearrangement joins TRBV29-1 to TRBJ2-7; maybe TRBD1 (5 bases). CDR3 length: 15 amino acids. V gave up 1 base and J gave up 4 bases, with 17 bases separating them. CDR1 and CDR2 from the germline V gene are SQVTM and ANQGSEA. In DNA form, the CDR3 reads TGCAGCGTTGAAGGGTTGGGCAGGACACCATACGAGCAGTACTTC. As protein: CSVEGLGRTPYEQYF.

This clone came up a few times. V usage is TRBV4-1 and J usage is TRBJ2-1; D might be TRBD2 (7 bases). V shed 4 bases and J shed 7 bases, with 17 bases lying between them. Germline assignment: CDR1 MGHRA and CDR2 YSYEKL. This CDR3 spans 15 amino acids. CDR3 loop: CASSPGGAGVNEQFF. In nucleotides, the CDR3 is TGCGCCAGCAGCCCCGGGGGCGCGGGAGTGAATGAGCAGTTCTTC.